This entry features one T cell receptor beta chain sequence. The target of this receptor is not known. No much larger clone is present one base from it, and per-base qualities are unavailable. This entry belongs to a study of OX40 agonist ivuxolimab in advanced cancers. Background for the entire study: The costimulatory receptor OX40 (CD134) was targeted by ivuxolimab, a fully human IgG2 agonistic monoclonal antibody. Intravenous ivuxolimab was administered to patients every 2 weeks at six dose levels: 0.01, 0.1, 0.3, 1.5, 3 and 10 mg/kg. Of the approximately 50 dose-escalation patients, hepatocellular carcinoma was present in about 20, melanoma in around 15, renal cell carcinoma in 9 and head and neck cancer in 9. In the dose-escalation cohort, 65% to 90% of patients were male, and the mean age was approximately 55 years, with a range of roughly 23 to 85. Patients were allowed to have had prior anti-PD-1, anti-PD-L1 or anti-CTLA-4 therapy, and around 40% of the dose-escalation patients had previously received checkpoint inhibitors. Partial responses occurred in three dose-escalation patients: two with cutaneous melanoma and one with hepatocellular carcinoma. The purpose of peripheral TCRbeta sequencing was to test whether ivuxolimab changed TCR sequence diversity and led to clonal T-cell expansion. The paper describes the monotherapy dose-escalation part (N = 52 patients) of the phase I trial of ivuxolimab.

From its cysteine to its phenylalanine, the CDR3 spans 14 amino acids. Only the CDR3 DNA stays, 42 bases, in frame from base 1. V trim: 2 bases; J trim: 4 bases; unmatched bases: 5. The germline V gene (reference sequence) sets CDR1 to GTSNPN and CDR2 to SVGIG. For sequencing of the TCRbeta CDR3 region, genomic DNA was extracted from the sorted cells. The immunoSEQ Assay was used to sequence the TCRbeta CDR3 regions. TCRdb carries this immuneACCESS record with in-frame sequences only. Its versions omit some clonotypes, under half of them owing to an unresolved V gene in the studies checked, with the rest unexplained. Across this sample there are 71,000 or so clones, with more than 75% seen only once. The top ten clones comprise under 0.85% of the sample. Patients with autoimmune disease history or receiving systemic immunosuppression were excluded from the trial. Peripheral blood for TCR sequencing was drawn from every dose cohort at baseline, at cycle 4 day 1 and at cycle 7 day 1. The samples were taken from a phase I, first-in-human, multicenter, open-label dose-escalation trial of ivuxolimab. Adults with locally advanced or metastatic melanoma, renal cell carcinoma, hepatocellular carcinoma or head and neck squamous cell carcinoma were enrolled in the trial. Before TCR sequencing, CD4+ T cells and CD8+ T cells from peripheral blood were sorted into separate populations.

Study-wide conclusions, independent of this receptor: After ivuxolimab, expanded clones were on average more numerous among CD8+ T cells than among CD4+ T cells. At doses from 0.1 to 3.0 mg/kg, clonal expansion was seen in both CD4+ and CD8+ blood T cells between baseline and week 6. Low levels of normalized T-cell clonal expansion were also seen in some patients who did not respond. Antigen specificity was not determined for the clonally expanded peripheral T cells. In the 0.1-3.0 mg/kg groups, partial responders were among the patients with the lowest normalized peripheral clonal expansion, particularly in CD8+ T cells.

The TCR was taken from an adult with an advanced solid tumor such as melanoma, head and neck, liver or kidney cancer. The chain is encoded by TRBV30 joined to TRBJ1-1, and TRBD1 aligns with 9 junction nucleotides. This specimen was CD4+ or CD8+ T cells sorted from blood, taken in a trial of the OX40 agonist ivuxolimab. The encoded CDR3 is CAWSLGQGSTEAFF. DNA sequence: TGTGCCTGGAGTCTAGGACAGGGGAGCACTGAAGCTTTCTTT.